The sequence of this T cell receptor beta chain was determined in a study of T-cell reconstitution after alpha-beta-depleted transplantation in children (dated by TCRdb to about 2016). Broadly, across the study: T-cell immune reconstitution after TCRalphabeta/CD19-depleted allogeneic hematopoietic cell transplantation in children was quantitatively tracked in the study by means of TCR repertoire profiling.

This specimen's treatment or condition label, interpreted: allogeneic hematopoietic cell transplantation with graft depleted of TCRalphabeta T cells and CD19 B cells. Transplant recipients were children who received TCRalphabeta/CD19-depleted allogeneic hematopoietic cell grafts. Reading the germline V gene gives CDR1 MGHRA and CDR2 YSYEKL. V has 6 bases trimmed and J has 5 bases trimmed; junction bases matching no gene number 11. From its cysteine to its phenylalanine, the CDR3 spans 17 amino acids. The CDR3 DNA has 51 bases and is translated from base 1. What the research found in general, with its limitations: Over subsequent months, a decline in hyperexpanded clone frequencies was noted, and after one year, T-cell counts and TCRbeta diversity were mostly ascribed to newly produced T cells. In some patients, high TCRbeta diversity at day 60 was attributed to recipient T cells and intrathymic progenitors that had survived conditioning. The apparently early recovery of alphabetaT-cell counts about two months after transplant reportedly depended on only several hundred rapidly expanded clones that came from non-depleted graft cells.

On this clonotype: It has no known antigen specificity. The sample holds no much larger clone one base away, and base qualities are not on file.

The library was obtained by PCR. The sequencer was an Illumina HiSeq 2500. TCR libraries were prepared with molecular barcoding, using unique molecular identifiers to normalize TCRbeta repertoire quantification. TCRdb handled the public reads itself, with Q25 trimming in fastp and clone calling in MiXCR, and kept productive beta chains. One record per CDR3 amino acid sequence lists the most common genes and DNA. This sample is represented by around 200,000 distinct CDR3 sequences; 11% of them were singletons. Roughly 28% of the sample lies in the top ten. The rearrangement combines TRBV4-1 with TRBJ2-2, with 11 bases aligning to TRBD2. The receptor was derived from a child under three years old with acute myeloid leukemia, due to receive a stem cell transplant. The sequencing here drew on PBMCs, taken before TCRalphabeta/CD19-depleted stem cell transplant. For the CDR3, the sequence is CASSQLAGVGVTGELFF. The sequenced DNA: TGCGCCAGCAGTCAACTAGCGGGAGTCGGTGTTACCGGGGAGCTGTTTTTT.